This TCR beta chain was sequenced in a study of STAT5B mutations in CD4+ large granular lymphocyte leukemia. Germline CDR1 is LNHNV and CDR2 is YYDKDF (reference sequence). V lost 0 bases, J lost 7 bases, and 6 bases lay in between. The CDR3 has 13 residues. Details on this clone: The antigen remains undetermined.

Produced via immunoSEQ multiplex PCR; TCRdb's table is partial and in-frame only. The sample has about 33,000 clones; around 74% are singletons. Study-level points and caveats: About 25% of private leukemic clonotypes occurred rarely in other patients' non-leukemic repertoires. The CD4+ versus CD8+ T-LGLL clonality difference may reflect limited sample size.

The specimen sequenced was CD4+ T cells from blood buffy coats. The genes are TRBV15 and TRBJ1-4; D gene unclear. The source of this sequence is a human donor in good health. Written as DNA, the CDR3 is TGTGCCACCAGCAGAGATCTTGGTGAAAAACTGTTTTTT. It encodes CATSRDLGEKLFF.